The 11 T cell receptor beta chains reported below all come from one sample, sequenced in a study of Graves' ophthalmopathy and Graves' hyperthyroidism. RNA transcripts provided the template for amplifying TCR beta CDR3 regions. The first round was an RT-PCR with HTBI primers, and the second round was a multiplex PCR. TCRdb re-derived calls from the multiplex PCR reads in MiXCR, one entry per CDR3 protein. The sample includes 200,000 to 250,000 distinct CDR3 sequences, under 25% of them seen just once. Sequencing was carried out using peripheral blood. All receptors derive from a woman in her forties or fifties with Graves' ophthalmopathy.

Ten or more counts support this clonotype. The chain recombines TRBV12-3 or TRBV12-4 with TRBJ2-2; weak D call: TRBD1 (6 bases). Between the trimmed V and J ends, which lost 5 bases and 6 bases, there was a span of 13 bases. The CDR3 is made up of 14 amino acids. The DNA for the CDR3 is TGTGCCAGCAGTATCTCGGACAGACCCGGGGAGCTGTTTTTT. Its translation is CASSISDRPGELFF.

This clonotype appeared many times. J is TRBJ2-2 and V is TRBV11-2, with TRBD2 matching 14 bases. Germline CDR1 is SGHAT and CDR2 is FQNNGV. This CDR3 is 17 amino acids long. V shed 4 bases and J 4 bases; nucleotides not matched to a gene: 5. The chain's CDR3 is CASSSTSGRAGTGELFF. CDR3 DNA sequence: TGTGCCAGCAGCTCGACTAGCGGGAGGGCCGGCACCGGGGAGCTGTTTTTT.

This clonotype was recorded a few times. The chain carries TRBV11-2 and TRBJ1-3; 7 positions agree with TRBD1. In germline, CDR1 is SGHAT, CDR2 FQNNGV. CDR3 length: 12 amino acids. Trimming removed 11 bases from V and 2 bases from J; junction bases left unmatched: 3. CDR3 sequence: CASGTAGNTIYF. The CDR3 DNA follows: TGTGCCTCGGGGACAGCTGGAAACACCATATATTTT.

The table lists this clonotype with many counts. This rearrangement joins TRBV20-1 to TRBJ2-5; TRBD2 aligns across 7 bases. The V and J ends lost 8 bases and 4 bases, in that order; junction bases with no gene match: 10. Per the germline V gene, CDR1 is DFQATT and CDR2 is SNEGSKA (reference sequence). The CDR3 is made up of 13 amino acids. CDR3 in DNA: TGCAGTTTAAGCGGGATTGAGGGAGAGACCCAGTACTTC. Translated, it gives CSLSGIEGETQYF.

This clonotype was found many times. The CDR3 DNA follows: TGTGCCATCAGTGGAAGTACAACGGGGTGGGAGCAGTACTTC. Translating it yields CAISGSTTGWEQYF. The V and J genes are TRBV10-3 and TRBJ2-7; TRBD2 might be the D (5 bases). Germline-derived CDR1 and CDR2 are ENHRY and SYGVKD. This CDR3 region has 14 residues. V was trimmed by 4 bases and J by 7 bases, leaving 17 bases between them.

This clonotype was counted ten times or more. The chain joins TRBV7-2 to TRBJ1-3; TRBD1 is a possible D gene (5 bases). The V and J ends lost 2 bases and 2 bases respectively, with 7 bases between them. The CDR3 contains 14 residues. The germline gives CDR1 SGHTA, CDR2 FQGNSA. CDR3 amino acids: CASSLWGTGNTIYF. The CDR3, as DNA: TGTGCCAGCAGCTTATGGGGCACTGGAAACACCATATATTTT.

This clonotype was counted many times. The chain employs TRBV12-3 or TRBV12-4 and TRBJ1-2; perhaps TRBD1 as D (5 bases). V lost 5 bases, J lost 4 bases, and 11 bases lay in between. CDR3 length equals 13 residues. CDR3 in DNA: TGTGCCAGCAGTCTAGGGGTCCTCTATGGCTACACCTTC. Its translation is CASSLGVLYGYTF.

The sample holds many counts of this clonotype. This chain connects TRBV19 to TRBJ1-1; D unresolved. V dropped 9 bases and J dropped 0 bases, with 14 bases sitting between them. The length of the CDR3 is 14 residues. Per germline, CDR1 LNHDA and CDR2 SQIVND (reference sequence). The CDR3 nucleotides are TGTGCCAGCAGCCCGCGAGTTATGAACACTGAAGCTTTCTTT. Protein product: CASSPRVMNTEAFF.

This clonotype was seen ten or more times. The chain employs TRBV7-2 and TRBJ2-5, with TRBD2 matching over 13 bases. CDR3 size: 17 residues. The V gene's germline CDR1 is SGHTA and CDR2 FQGNSA. The V gene end was trimmed by 1 base and the J gene end by 5 bases; junction bases not matched to a gene: 7. The CDR3: CASSLGGTSGAQETQYF. In DNA, the CDR3 is TGTGCCAGCAGCTTAGGGGGGACTAGCGGGGCCCAGGAGACCCAGTACTTC.

Written as DNA, the CDR3 is TGCAGTGCTCCCCAAGGTCCGAATCAGCCCCAGCATTTT. Translation: CSAPQGPNQPQHF. This sequence joins TRBV20-1 and TRBJ1-5, with unresolved D. The CDR3 runs 13 residues. V was cut by 5 bases and J by 4 bases, with 12 bases left in between. Germline V gene sequence: CDR1 DFQATT, CDR2 SNEGSKA (reference sequence).

The chain links TRBV4-3 to TRBJ1-1; D is uncertain. This CDR3 has 15 amino acids. From germline, CDR1 is LGHNA and CDR2 YSLEER. V lost 0 bases, J lost 0 bases, and 8 bases lay in between. Here the CDR3 DNA reads TGCGCCAGCAGCCAAGAACGGAGTCTGAACACTGAAGCTTTCTTT. Translated: CASSQERSLNTEAFF.